This T cell receptor (beta chain) was obtained from a study of vaccination effects on CD4 cells after COVID-19. Study overall: Culturing of 1.5 million to 2 million PBMC per well took place with approximately 10 IU/ml IL-2 and about 9.3 ug/ml peptides. Findings of the study overall: Clones that were induced by infection or by vaccine showed marked contraction late after vaccination.

Culturing for more than eight days preceded CD4+ T cell isolation. Between the trimmed V and J ends, which lost 1 base and 5 bases, there was a span of 12 bases. The CDR3 length is 14 residues. Germline CDR1 reads SGHRS; CDR2 reads YFSETQ. Libraries were prepared by immunoSEQ multiplex PCR; TCRdb keeps only in-frame clonotypes and omits some of them. The top ten clones hold roughly 3.1% of a sample with tens of thousands of clones, roughly 74% of them seen once. In the case of this clone: The antigen remains unidentified.

The TCR originated in a human donor who received a COVID-19 vaccine. Specimen: CD4+ T cells from PBMCs cultured without peptide, collected before COVID-19 vaccination. This chain joins TRBV5-1 and TRBJ2-5, with D unresolved. In DNA, the CDR3 is TGCGCCAGCAGCTTGTCTTTTGGTGGGGAGACCCAGTACTTC. Protein product: CASSLSFGGETQYF.